This T cell receptor (beta chain) is from a study of shared clonotypes between healthy human individuals (dated by TCRdb to between 2020 and 2021). Regarding the complete study: A couple of women and a few men aged 18 to 49 years were included in the cohort. Per donor, three plates each were used for CD4 naive and CD4 memory, two for CD8 naive, and one for CD8 memory. The study deeply sequenced blood TCR repertoires of five healthy adults to estimate repertoire size and the extent of clonotype sharing between individuals. To increase sequencing depth and limit assay-specific biases, different laboratories used diverse techniques to prepare libraries and sequence TCR repertoires. Leukapheresis yielded between about 0.94 and 10 billion PBMCs per donor. Paper-wide results and their limitations: Compared with non-shared clonotypes, the clonotypes found in all four sorted-subset donors had higher generation probabilities. Sampling was restricted to blood, and TCR repertoires in tissues likely differ from the TCR repertoires found in blood. Even with the large sequencing depth, rarefaction of the sorted-subset datasets indicated that sequencing was incomplete. Naive subsets generally had larger estimated clonotype richness than memory subsets. Across a few donors, roughly 5.4% of naive CD4, approximately 3.6% of naive CD8, about 2.3% of memory CD4, and around 0.4% of memory CD8 clonotypes were shared. The genetic and exposure-history diversity represented was limited by the small number of donors. Based on pairwise subsampling, the degree of clonotype sharing among donors was expected to be affected by sequencing depth.

From the cysteine up to the phenylalanine, the CDR3 has a length of 12 residues. The sequence is cut down to CDR3 DNA, 36 bases in frame from base 1. The germline V gene provides CDR1 MDHEN and CDR2 SYDVKM. V gives up 6 bases and J gives up 4 bases, and the segment between their germline ends measures 7 bases. Using the deep immunoSEQ assay, multiplex PCR amplified TCR CDR3 regions from genomic DNA. Extracted genomic DNA from each cell subset was distributed evenly across all wells of several immunoSEQ 96-well plates, and each plate was treated as a replicate. For sorted subsets, each replicate PCR was loaded with about 0.2 ug genomic DNA, equivalent to 32,000 or so T cell genomes. The purified libraries were quantified using a Qubit 3.0 fluorometer, sized with a Bioanalyzer 2100, and then quantified again using the KAPA Library Quantification kit. Every immunoSEQ 96-well plate was sequenced on a separate single-read 150-cycle Illumina NextSeq 550 flow cell. The authors processed their data as follows. Because the immunoSEQ output held only junctional sequences and lacked quality scores, the filtering could not match the filtering applied to full-length reads. Sequences were annotated with PyIR, a Python wrapper for IgBLAST v1.9, using IMGT germline references to assign V/J genes and CDR3. Reads were removed for weak V/J assignments (E-value above 1e-6), missing CDR3, stop codons, out-of-frame junctions, or ambiguous translated residues. V3J clonotypes were defined by identical inferred V gene, J gene, and CDR3 amino acid sequence. To compute the percentage overlap between repertoires, the number of shared unique clonotypes was divided by the size of the smaller repertoire. Three approaches were used to assess repertoire richness: RTK rarefaction, the Chao1 estimator, and Recon v2.1 estimates of unobserved clonotypes. Generation probabilities for all TCRbeta clonotypes obtained by the gDNA method from a handful of donors were computed using OLGA. In its TCRdb copy, this immuneACCESS table keeps in-frame sequences only and misses some clones. Where compared with another copy, unresolved V genes explain less than half of these, and the others have no known cause. The DNA was the basis for D and trimming; V, J and clone size are from that table. For this sample the table gives about 2.4 million clones, of which approximately 90% were detected only once. The ten most abundant clones make up around 0.15% of the sample.

The donors were healthy, HIV-negative adults who had no recently reported acute infections or vaccinations. All donors were Caucasian adults living in Nashville, Tennessee, USA. CD4+ T cells were enriched through magnetic negative selection, after which naive cells were positively selected on CD45RA and the remaining negative fraction served as the memory subset. After blood collection by leukapheresis, PBMCs were isolated using Ficoll-Histopaque density gradient centrifugation and then cryopreserved in the vapor phase of liquid nitrogen. Purity and quantity of every magnetically sorted T cell population were checked by analytical flow cytometry. Genomic DNA was isolated from every sorted fraction and measured by UV absorbance on a Nanodrop 2000c. Worth noting for this clone: There is no known antigen for this receptor. Base qualities are missing; no much larger clone stands one base away. The same CDR3 is also encoded by other DNA sequences in this sample.

Material: naive CD4+ T cells sorted from blood. The cell subset or site label on this specimen signifies: CD45RA+ positively selected. The chain is encoded by TRBV28 joined to TRBJ1-5, with the identity of the D gene unclear. The TCR was taken from a man younger than 35 in good health. The DNA sequence follows: TGTGCCAGCAGGCTCGGGAATCAGCCCCAGCATTTT. This translates into CASRLGNQPQHF.